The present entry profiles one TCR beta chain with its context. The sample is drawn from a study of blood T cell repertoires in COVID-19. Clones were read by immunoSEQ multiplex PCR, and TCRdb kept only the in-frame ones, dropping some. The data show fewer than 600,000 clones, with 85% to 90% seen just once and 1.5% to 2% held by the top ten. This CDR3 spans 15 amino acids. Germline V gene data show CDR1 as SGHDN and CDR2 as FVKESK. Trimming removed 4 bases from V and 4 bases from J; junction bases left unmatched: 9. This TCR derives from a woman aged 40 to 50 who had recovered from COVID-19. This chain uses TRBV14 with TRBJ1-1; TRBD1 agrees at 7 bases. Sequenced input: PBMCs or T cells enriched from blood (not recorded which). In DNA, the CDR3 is TGTGCCAGCAGCCGTGAGGGGGCTCGTAGCACTGAAGCTTTCTTT. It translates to CASSREGARSTEAFF.